This entry lists 9 T cell receptor beta chains sequenced from one sample in a study of CD8 T cells in Susac syndrome. Reverse transcription of roughly 0.5 to 1 ug RNA used random hexamers. TCRdb reprocessed the immunoSEQ multiplex PCR reads via MiXCR and lists one record per CDR3 protein. Here the sample spans 150,000 to 200,000 distinct CDR3 sequences, about 94% being singletons. Sequencing was done on a sample of CD4+ T cells from PBMCs. Receptor source: a human donor in good health.

The rearrangement joins TRBV29-1 to TRBJ2-1; 9 bases agree with TRBD2. CDR3 size: 13 residues. Germline CDR1 reads SQVTM; CDR2 reads ANQGSEA. J gave up 6 bases and V 6 bases, and 6 bases lay outside the gene matches. CDR3 nucleotides: TGCAGCGTGCCTCTAGCGGGGATCAATGAGCAGTTCTTC. It yields the protein CSVPLAGINEQFF.

This chain links TRBV12-3 or TRBV12-4 with TRBJ2-7, with D possibly being TRBD2 (7 bases). The CDR3 has 15 residues. Deletions cut 6 bases from V and 7 bases from J, with 22 bases between. CDR3 nucleotide sequence: TGTGCCAGCAGCCTCTCGGGTGGGGGGGCTGGTGAGCAGTACTTC. It specifies CASSLSGGGAGEQYF.

The chain joins TRBV28 to TRBJ1-1, with TRBD1 as a possible D gene (5 bases). Germline V gene lookup returns CDR1 MDHEN and CDR2 SYDVKM. Trimming stripped 3 bases from V and 0 bases from J, with 11 bases between. The CDR3 contains 15 residues. Here the CDR3 DNA reads TGTGCCAGCAGTTTGCCCGGGGGAATGAACACTGAAGCTTTCTTT. Translating gives CASSLPGGMNTEAFF.

V gene TRBV7-2 combines with J gene TRBJ1-1; the D is unclear. This CDR3 region has 12 residues. V was trimmed by 5 bases and J by 4 bases, leaving 8 bases between them. In germline, CDR1 is SGHTA, CDR2 FQGNSA. The CDR3 region is CASSREFTEAFF. The CDR3 nucleotides read TGTGCCAGCAGCAGGGAGTTCACTGAAGCTTTCTTT.

V gene TRBV7-9 combines with J gene TRBJ2-7, with 7 bases matching TRBD2. The germline CDR1 and CDR2 sequences are SEHNR and FQNEAQ (reference sequence). J gave up 4 bases and V 4 bases, and 4 bases lay outside the gene matches. The CDR3 runs 13 residues. The CDR3 is CASSSRGGYEQYF. CDR3 nucleotide sequence: TGTGCCAGCAGCTCCCGGGGAGGGTACGAGCAGTACTTC.

The J gene is TRBJ2-5, the V gene TRBV2; tentatively, D is TRBD1 (7 bases). V was clipped by 8 bases and J by 1 base, with 11 bases between them. The germline V gene encodes CDR1 SNHLY and CDR2 FYNNEI. This CDR3 is built from 13 residues. The CDR3 DNA follows: TGTGCCAGCGCAGGGGGGCTCCAAGAGACCCAGTACTTC. It is translated as CASAGGLQETQYF.

The genes are TRBV29-1 and TRBJ2-1; 11 bases match TRBD2. V gave up 4 bases and J gave up 2 bases; unmatched junction bases: 10. The CDR3 covers 17 residues. In germline, CDR1 is SQVTM, CDR2 ANQGSEA. CDR3 protein: CSVVGSGGATAYNEQFF. The CDR3 bases are TGCAGCGTTGTAGGTAGCGGGGGGGCTACGGCCTACAATGAGCAGTTCTTC.

The gene calls are TRBV29-1 and TRBJ1-1; the D gene is possibly TRBD1 (6 bases). This CDR3 comprises 14 residues. Trimming took off 1 base at V and 7 bases at J, with 16 bases between the two ends. Germline V lookup: CDR1 SQVTM, CDR2 ANQGSEA. CDR3 nucleotides: TGCAGCGTTGAAGTTCGCAGGGGAGCCATTGAAGCTTTCTTT. This gives the protein CSVEVRRGAIEAFF.

This clonotype appeared a single time. CDR3: CASSYSSGGPQETQYF. CDR3 bases: TGTGCCAGCAGCTATAGTAGCGGGGGGCCCCAAGAGACCCAGTACTTC. V usage is TRBV7-3 and J usage is TRBJ2-5; 10 bases line up with TRBD2. This CDR3 region has 16 residues. Germline lookup yields CDR1 SGHTA and CDR2 FQGTGA. Trimming at V came to 4 bases and at J to 1 base, leaving 6 bases not matched to a gene.